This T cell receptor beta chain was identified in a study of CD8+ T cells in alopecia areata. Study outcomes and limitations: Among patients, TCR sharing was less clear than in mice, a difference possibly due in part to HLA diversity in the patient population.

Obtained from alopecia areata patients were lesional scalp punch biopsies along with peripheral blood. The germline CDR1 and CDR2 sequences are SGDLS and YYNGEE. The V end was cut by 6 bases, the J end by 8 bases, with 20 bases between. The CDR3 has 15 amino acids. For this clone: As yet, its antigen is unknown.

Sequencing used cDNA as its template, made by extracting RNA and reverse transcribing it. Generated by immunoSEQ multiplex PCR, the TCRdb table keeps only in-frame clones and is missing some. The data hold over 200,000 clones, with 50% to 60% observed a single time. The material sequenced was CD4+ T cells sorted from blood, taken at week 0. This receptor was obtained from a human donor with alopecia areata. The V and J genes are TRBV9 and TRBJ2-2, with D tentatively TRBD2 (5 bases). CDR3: CASTRRADRIGELFF. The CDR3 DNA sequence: TGTGCCAGCACTCGGCGGGCAGACCGCATTGGGGAGCTGTTTTTT.